This T cell receptor (beta chain) was sequenced during a study of memory CD4+ T cells and cytomegalovirus serostatus. About the research overall: This sample comes from healthy Belgian adults, under 10 CMV seropositive, about 23 seronegative. Study results and limitations: The CMV-associated TCR signature appears largely within the CD4+ memory repertoire.

Single viable CD3+CD4+CD8-CD45RO+ cells were sorted as the memory CD4+ T cells. After thawing, CD4+ T cells were positively selected. The CDR3 is made up of 15 amino acids. J lost 7 bases, V lost 7 bases, and 10 bases had no gene match. CDR1 is LNHDA, CDR2 SQIVND, per germline (reference sequence). With regard to this clone: Its target is not known.

Using immunoSEQ multiplex PCR, the repertoire was profiled, and TCRdb retains in-frame clones only, with some absent. The sample holds 70,000 to 90,000 clones, 75% to 85% seen once. The chain couples TRBV19 to TRBJ2-1; TRBD2 aligns across 10 bases. The source material was memory CD4+ T cells from blood. The TCR originated in an adult in good health and CMV-seropositive. CDR3 nucleotide sequence: TGTGCCAGTAAGGAGCGGGGGGGCATACAAAATGAGCAGTTCTTC. Translation: CASKERGGIQNEQFF. The full variable domain, rest sourced from reference TRBV19 and TRBJ2-1, is DGGITQSPKYLFRKEGQNVTLSCEQNLNHDAMYWYRQDPGQGLRLIYYSQIVNDFQKGDIAEGYSVSREKKESFPLTVTSAQKNPTAFYLCASKERGGIQNEQFFGPGTRLTVL.